Listed below are T cell receptor beta chains from one sample, sequenced in a study of blood T cell repertoires in COVID-19. Sequenced by immunoSEQ multiplex PCR; TCRdb stores in-frame clones only, minus some. The sample includes around 94,000 clones, just under 85% of them seen just once. Specimen: peripheral blood. All receptors derive from a man aged 40-55 years with active or convalescent COVID-19. The CDR3 runs from the conserved cysteine through the conserved F or W. A D gene is named only where the DNA matches it firmly. Some rows mark clone size as missing; the rest say once, few, many or name a class of expanded clone.

V gene	J gene	D gene	clone size	CDR3 DNA	CDR3 protein
TRBV4-1	TRBJ1-4	-	-	TGCGCCAGCAGCCGCCCCGACACGACAACTAATGAAAAACTGTTTTTT	CASSRPDTTTNEKLFF
TRBV24-1	TRBJ2-3	TRBD2	-	TGTGCCACCAGTGACCGGACTAGCGGGGTGTCAGATACGCAGTATTTT	CATSDRTSGVSDTQYF
TRBV9	TRBJ1-1	-	-	TGTGCCAGCAGCGTGACACCGAACACTGAAGCTTTCTTT	CASSVTPNTEAFF
TRBV24-1	TRBJ2-5	TRBD2	-	TGTGCCACCAGTGCTGCGGGGACTAGTCAAGAGACCCAGTACTTC	CATSAAGTSQETQYF
TRBV5-4	TRBJ2-2	TRBD2	-	TGTGCCAGCAGCTCGGGACTAGCGGGGGCCTCGAACACCGGGGAGCTGTTTTTT	CASSSGLAGASNTGELFF
TRBV4-3	TRBJ2-1	TRBD1	few	TGCGCCAGCAGCCAAGATGGGGGTACAGGGGGCTACAATGAGCAGTTCTTC	CASSQDGGTGGYNEQFF
TRBV18	TRBJ2-3	TRBD2	-	TGTGCCAGCTCATCGTTCGAGCGGGGGGTCGATACGCAGTATTTT	CASSSFERGVDTQYF
TRBV2	TRBJ1-4	-	-	TGTGCCAGCAGTCTCACGCGACAGAAGGCAACTAATGAAAAACTGTTTTTT	CASSLTRQKATNEKLFF
TRBV4-1	TRBJ2-1	TRBD2	-	TGCGCCAGCAGCCAACTCCTAGCGGGGGCCGACGGTGAGCAGTTCTTC	CASSQLLAGADGEQFF
TRBV3-1/TRBV3-2	TRBJ2-1	TRBD1	few	TGTGCCAGCAGGCCTACCGGGACAGGGATCAATGAGCAGTTCTTC	CASRPTGTGINEQFF
TRBV4-2	TRBJ1-5	-	-	TGTGCCAGCAGCCAAGTAAGCGGGCCCCAGCATTTT	CASSQVSGPQHF
TRBV19	TRBJ1-1	TRBD1	-	TGTGCCAGTAGTATAGGAAACAGGGGTAACACTGAAGCTTTCTTT	CASSIGNRGNTEAFF
TRBV3-1/TRBV3-2	TRBJ1-1	-	-	TGTGCCAGCAGCCAAGAGGGAGTCACTGAAGCTTTCTTT	CASSQEGVTEAFF
TRBV28	TRBJ1-2	-	-	TGTGCCAGCAGCGTCGCTCGAGGGGGGGATGGCTACACCTTC	CASSVARGGDGYTF
TRBV11-2	TRBJ2-7	-	-	TGTGCCAGCAGCCGGGATCATTTGGGGGAGCAGTACTTC	CASSRDHLGEQYF
TRBV12-5	TRBJ2-1	TRBD1	-	TGTGCTAGTGGTTTGGTGTGGGACAGATCTGCCAATGAGCAGTTCTTC	CASGLVWDRSANEQFF
TRBV2	TRBJ1-1	-	once	TGTGCCAGCAGTGCCAGGACTGAAGCTTTCTTT	CASSARTEAFF
TRBV3-1/TRBV3-2	TRBJ1-3	-	-	TGTGCCAGCAGCCACCCAGGGAATAATGAAAACACCATATATTTT	CASSHPGNNENTIYF
TRBV20-1	TRBJ2-3	TRBD2	-	TGCAGTGCTAGTAGGCCAGCGGGGGTTAGCACAGATACGCAGTATTTT	CSASRPAGVSTDTQYF
TRBV11-2	TRBJ1-5	-	-	TGTGCCAGCAGCTTAGGGACAGCCCGTAGCAATCAGCCCCAGCATTTT	CASSLGTARSNQPQHF
TRBV12-3/TRBV12-4	TRBJ1-3	-	-	TGTGCCAGCAGCGGGAACGGAAACACCATATATTTT	CASSGNGNTIYF
TRBV5-4	TRBJ2-5	-	-	TGTGCCAGCCTACAAGGGGGGGTGAGAGAGACCCAGTACTTC	CASLQGGVRETQYF
TRBV7-3	TRBJ1-6	TRBD1	-	TGTGCCAGCAGCTTAAAAGGGACAGGCTATTCACCCCTCCACTTT	CASSLKGTGYSPLHF
TRBV30	TRBJ1-3	-	-	TGTGCCTGGAGTCCGAACTCGTTAAAGGGGTTCTCTGGAAACACCATATATTTT	CAWSPNSLKGFSGNTIYF
TRBV7-2	TRBJ1-6	-	-	TGTGCCAGCAGCTTTACTAACAATTCACCCCTCCACTTT	CASSFTNNSPLHF
TRBV2	TRBJ1-6	-	-	TGTGCCAGCAGACCTAGACAGAATAATTCACCCCTCCACTTT	CASRPRQNNSPLHF
TRBV25-1	TRBJ2-3	TRBD1	-	TGTGCCAGCAGTGGGGGACAGATCACAGATACGCAGTATTTT	CASSGGQITDTQYF
TRBV5-5	TRBJ1-2	-	-	TGTGCCAGCAGCTTAAAAGCCGAGGGGGTAGCCTATGGCTACACCTTC	CASSLKAEGVAYGYTF
TRBV19	TRBJ2-3	-	once	TGTGCCAGTAGGAGACTTAAAGGGGGTTCAGATACGCAGTATTTT	CASRRLKGGSDTQYF
TRBV27	TRBJ1-2	TRBD1	-	TGTGCCAGCAGTTTATGGTCGGGACAGGGTTATAACTATGGCTACACCTTC	CASSLWSGQGYNYGYTF
TRBV14	TRBJ2-3	-	-	TGTGCCAGCAGCCAAGAGGAGATTCCTCGCACAGATACGCAGTATTTT	CASSQEEIPRTDTQYF
TRBV7-3	TRBJ2-2	-	-	TGTGCCAGCAGCTTAAACGGGAACACCGGGGAGCTGTTTTTT	CASSLNGNTGELFF
TRBV5-1	TRBJ2-3	-	-	TGCGCCAGCAGCTTGGTTCTAGCGAGCACAGATACGCAGTATTTT	CASSLVLASTDTQYF
TRBV2	TRBJ2-5	-	few	TGTGCCAGCGAGGTTGAAGTGTTGGAGACCCAGTACTTC	CASEVEVLETQYF
TRBV9	TRBJ2-2	TRBD2	-	TGTGCCAGCGGCACCCACTGGACTAGCGGTTTCAACACCGGGGAGCTGTTTTTT	CASGTHWTSGFNTGELFF
TRBV6-5	TRBJ2-7	-	-	TGTGCCAGCAGTTACACCGGGACTTCTCCCTACGAGCAGTACTTC	CASSYTGTSPYEQYF
TRBV6-2/TRBV6-3	TRBJ1-5	-	-	TGTGCCAGCAGTCGTACAGCTACCCGAGGCAATCAGCCCCAGCATTTT	CASSRTATRGNQPQHF